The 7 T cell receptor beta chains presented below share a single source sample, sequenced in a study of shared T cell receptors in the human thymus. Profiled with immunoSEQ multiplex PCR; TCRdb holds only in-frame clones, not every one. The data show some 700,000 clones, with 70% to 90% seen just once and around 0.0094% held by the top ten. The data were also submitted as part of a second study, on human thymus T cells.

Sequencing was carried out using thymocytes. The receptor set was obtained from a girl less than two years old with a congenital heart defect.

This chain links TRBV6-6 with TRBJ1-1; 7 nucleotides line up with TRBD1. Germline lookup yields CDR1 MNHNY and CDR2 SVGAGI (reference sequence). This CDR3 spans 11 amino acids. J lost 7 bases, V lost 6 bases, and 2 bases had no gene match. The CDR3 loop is CASSRTGEAFF. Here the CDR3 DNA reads TGTGCCAGCAGCAGGACAGGTGAAGCTTTCTTT.

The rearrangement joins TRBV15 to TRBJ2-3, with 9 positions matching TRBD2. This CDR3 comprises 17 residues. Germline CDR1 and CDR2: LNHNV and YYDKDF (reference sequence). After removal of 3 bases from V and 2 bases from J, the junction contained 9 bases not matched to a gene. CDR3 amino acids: CATSRRGGGGATDTQYF. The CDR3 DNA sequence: TGTGCCACCAGCAGGCGAGGTGGCGGGGGGGCCACAGATACGCAGTATTTT.

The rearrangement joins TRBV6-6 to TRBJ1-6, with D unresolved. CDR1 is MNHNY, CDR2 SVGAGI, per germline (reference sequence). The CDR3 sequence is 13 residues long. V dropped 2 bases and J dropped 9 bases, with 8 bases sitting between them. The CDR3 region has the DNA TGTGCCAGCAGTTACGGGGAGGGTTCACCCCTCCACTTT. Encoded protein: CASSYGEGSPLHF.

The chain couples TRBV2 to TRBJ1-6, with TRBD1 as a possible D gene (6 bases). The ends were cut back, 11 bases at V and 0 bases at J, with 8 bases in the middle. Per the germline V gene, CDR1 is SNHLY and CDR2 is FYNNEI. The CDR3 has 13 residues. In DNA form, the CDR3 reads TGTGCCTTACAGGGCTCCTATAATTCACCCCTCCACTTT. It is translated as CALQGSYNSPLHF.

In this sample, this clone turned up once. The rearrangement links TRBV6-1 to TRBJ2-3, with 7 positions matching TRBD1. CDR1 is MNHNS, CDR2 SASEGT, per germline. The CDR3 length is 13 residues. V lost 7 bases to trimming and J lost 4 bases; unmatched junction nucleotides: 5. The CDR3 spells CASKTTGPDTQYF. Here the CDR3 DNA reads TGTGCCAGCAAGACGACAGGGCCAGATACGCAGTATTTT.

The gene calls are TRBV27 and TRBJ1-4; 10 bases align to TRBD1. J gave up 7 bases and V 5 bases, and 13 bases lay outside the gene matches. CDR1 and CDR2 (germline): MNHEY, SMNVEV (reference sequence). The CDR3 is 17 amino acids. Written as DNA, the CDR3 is TGTGCCAGCAGTACCCCGACAGGGGGCTCCGGGAGTGAAAAACTGTTTTTT. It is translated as CASSTPTGGSGSEKLFF.

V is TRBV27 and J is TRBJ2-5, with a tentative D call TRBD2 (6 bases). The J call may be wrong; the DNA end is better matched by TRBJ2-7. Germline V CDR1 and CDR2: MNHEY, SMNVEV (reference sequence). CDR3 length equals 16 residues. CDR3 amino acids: CASSLTTAGHSYEQYF. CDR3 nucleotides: TGTGCCAGCAGTTTAACTACGGCGGGGCACTCCTACGAGCAGTACTTC.